The 21 T cell receptor beta chains below come from one sample, sequenced in a study of CD8+ T cells in alopecia areata. Investigators isolated RNA and reverse transcribed it into cDNA to act as the sequencing template. Using immunoSEQ multiplex PCR, the repertoire was profiled, and TCRdb retains in-frame clones only, with some absent. Found here are about 76,000 clones, approximately 28% of them singletons; the top ten hold more than 12%. Treatment here: oral pan-JAK inhibitor, 5-10 mg twice daily. The starting material was CD8+ T cells sorted from blood, obtained at week 4, from a patient treated with tofacitinib. These receptors were taken from a human donor with alopecia areata.

The chain links TRBV7-2 to TRBJ2-7; D uncertain. CDR1 is SGHTA, CDR2 FQGNSA, per germline. Trimming stripped 3 bases from V and 3 bases from J, with 6 bases between. This CDR3 has 12 amino acids. The CDR3 loop is CASSFKSYEQYF. In DNA form, the CDR3 reads TGTGCCAGCAGCTTTAAGAGCTACGAGCAGTACTTC.

There are a few counts of this clone. The chain couples TRBV21-1 to TRBJ2-5; TRBD1, as called in the table, went unchecked against the DNA. TRBV21-1 is a listed pseudogene. This CDR3 region has 13 residues. The CDR3 region has the DNA TGTGCCAGCAGCAAGGGCTGGGTCGAGACCCAGTACTTC. It encodes CASSKGWVETQYF.

In its sample, this clone was seen a few times. V and J are TRBV7-9 and TRBJ1-1; the D is unclear. Deletions cut 4 bases from V and 1 base from J, with 13 bases between. CDR3 length equals 15 residues. Germline V gives CDR1 SEHNR, CDR2 FQNEAQ (reference sequence). The chain's CDR3 is CASSSSSVANTEAFF. The CDR3 nucleotides are TGTGCCAGCAGCTCCTCCTCGGTGGCGAACACTGAAGCTTTCTTT.

The chain recombines TRBV19 with TRBJ2-2; D unclear. This CDR3 has 14 amino acids. V lost 1 base, J lost 4 bases, and 7 bases lay in between. Germline CDR1 is LNHDA and CDR2 is SQIVND (reference sequence). The CDR3 DNA is TGTGCCAGTAGTATAGCGGGCGGCACCGGGGAGCTGTTTTTT. This codes for CASSIAGGTGELFF.

The rearrangement joins TRBV6-5 to TRBJ2-5, with D unresolved. The CDR3 runs to 13 residues. Germline values: CDR1 MNHEY, CDR2 SVGAGI. Trimming shortened V by 6 bases and J by 0 bases, and 8 bases separated the two germline ends. CDR3 loop: CASRGRNQETQYF. The CDR3 DNA reads as TGTGCCAGCAGAGGACGGAACCAAGAGACCCAGTACTTC.

The V call is TRBV9, the J call TRBJ2-2, with 8 bases matching TRBD1. V was clipped by 1 base and J by 6 bases; unmatched bases: 11. The CDR3 covers 17 residues. In germline, CDR1 is SGDLS, CDR2 YYNGEE. CDR3 coding DNA: TGTGCCAGCAGCGTACCACTAGACAGGGGACCCCCCGGGGAGCTGTTTTTT. Protein: CASSVPLDRGPPGELFF.

The chain is built from TRBV29-1 and TRBJ2-7; D is unclear. Trimming stripped 0 bases from V and 3 bases from J, with 6 bases between. The CDR3 is 12 residues long. The germline V gene encodes CDR1 SQVTM and CDR2 ANQGSEA. The chain's CDR3 is CSVEDQVYEQYF. The CDR3 DNA sequence: TGCAGCGTTGAAGATCAAGTCTACGAGCAGTACTTC.

V and J are TRBV4-1 and TRBJ1-1; no reliable D call. Germline assignment: CDR1 MGHRA and CDR2 YSYEKL. This CDR3 is built from 14 residues. Trimming cost V 1 base and J 4 bases, with 10 bases left between them. CDR3 loop: CASSQGGRATEAFF. The CDR3 nucleotides are TGCGCCAGCAGCCAAGGTGGCAGAGCCACTGAAGCTTTCTTT.

This sequence joins TRBV5-1 and TRBJ1-1; a weak D match, TRBD1 (5 bases). The V and J ends lost 4 bases and 1 base respectively, with 11 bases between them. Germline CDR1 is SGHRS and CDR2 is YFSETQ. CDR3 size: 14 residues. The CDR3 DNA reads TGCGCCAGCAGCGGGGGACGGTCGAACACTGAAGCTTTCTTT. This sequence encodes CASSGGRSNTEAFF.

This clone was detected only a few times. The chain employs TRBV25-1 and TRBJ2-7; D may be TRBD1 (6 bases). Trimming left V 3 bases short and J 8 bases short, with 8 bases between. The germline V gene encodes CDR1 MGHDK and CDR2 SYGVNS. This CDR3 is built from 11 residues. The CDR3 coding sequence is TGTGCCAGCAGTGATGGGACACAGCAGTACTTC. Translation gives CASSDGTQQYF.

The V and J genes are TRBV9 and TRBJ2-3; the D is unclear. This CDR3 is 12 amino acids long. Germline V gene lookup returns CDR1 SGDLS and CDR2 YYNGEE. Trimming left V 3 bases short and J 7 bases short, with 9 bases between. The CDR3 loop is CASSALSHTQYF. The CDR3 nucleotides are TGTGCCAGCAGCGCCTTGAGTCATACGCAGTATTTT. Full variable domain (remainder filled in from reference TRBV9 and TRBJ2-3): DSGVTQTPKHLITATGQRVTLRCSPRSGDLSVYWYQQSLDQGLQFLIQYYNGEERAKGNILERFSAQQFPDLHSELNLSSLELGDSALYFCASSALSHTQYFGPGTRLTVL.

This clone was seen a few times. The V gene is TRBV5-6, the J gene TRBJ2-5; D is possibly TRBD1 (6 bases). Trimming removed 1 base from V and 2 bases from J, with 12 bases in between. CDR3 length equals 15 residues. Germline V lookup: CDR1 SGHDT, CDR2 YYEEEE. The CDR3 reads CASSLYRDTQETQYF. DNA for the CDR3: TGTGCCAGCAGCTTGTATCGGGACACACAAGAGACCCAGTACTTC.

This clone was detected a few times. CDR3 nucleotide sequence: TGTGCCAGCAGAGGACAGGGAGAGGTCGGGCAGCCCCAGCATTTT. Translating gives CASRGQGEVGQPQHF. V and J are TRBV2 and TRBJ1-5; 8 nucleotides line up with TRBD1. From germline, CDR1 is SNHLY and CDR2 FYNNEI. The CDR3 loop spans 15 amino acids. J was trimmed by 7 bases and V by 6 bases; bases with no gene match: 11.

The gene calls are TRBV28 and TRBJ2-7; TRBD1 agrees at 8 bases. V was clipped by 3 bases and J by 6 bases; unmatched bases: 10. The CDR3 consists of 15 residues. Germline CDR1 reads MDHEN; CDR2 reads SYDVKM. CDR3 sequence (DNA): TGTGCCAGCAGTTTCTTCGGACAGGGTTTAGGCGAGCAGTACTTC. Translation: CASSFFGQGLGEQYF.

The chain couples TRBV4-1 to TRBJ2-7, with TRBD1 identical over 9 bases. Germline values: CDR1 MGHRA, CDR2 YSYEKL. V lost 3 bases, J lost 3 bases, and 6 bases stayed unmatched. This CDR3 spans 15 amino acids. As DNA, the CDR3 is TGCGCCAGCAGCCATGGCGAGACAGGGGGCTACGAGCAGTACTTC. Encoded protein: CASSHGETGGYEQYF.

This clone came up a few times. The V and J genes are TRBV30 and TRBJ1-5, with D uncertain. Trimming shortened V by 0 bases and J by 3 bases, and 6 bases separated the two germline ends. The length of the CDR3 is 13 residues. Germline-derived CDR1 and CDR2 are GTSNPN and SVGIG (reference sequence). This chain's CDR3 is CAWSVSLNQPQHF. The CDR3 DNA reads as TGTGCCTGGAGTGTTTCCCTCAATCAGCCCCAGCATTTT.

The rearrangement links TRBV4-1 to TRBJ2-7; 7 bases fit TRBD2. The germline gives CDR1 MGHRA, CDR2 YSYEKL. Unmatched junction bases numbered 9, after V lost 0 bases and J lost 4 bases. This CDR3 is built from 16 residues. CDR3 in DNA: TGCGCCAGCAGCCAAGATGGCGGTGGGGGAGGGTACGAGCAGTACTTC. It codes for CASSQDGGGGGYEQYF.

This clone was seen a few times. The chain carries TRBV29-1 and TRBJ1-1; the match to TRBD1 covers 8 bases. Trimming removed 7 bases from V and 3 bases from J; junction bases left unmatched: 7. This CDR3 has 13 amino acids. Germline assignment: CDR1 SQVTM and CDR2 ANQGSEA. The CDR3 is CSARTGTYTEAFF. CDR3 coding DNA: TGCAGCGCAAGGACAGGGACCTACACTGAAGCTTTCTTT.

This chain joins TRBV13 and TRBJ2-7; the D call may be TRBD1 or TRBD2 (5 bases each). V dropped 3 bases and J dropped 3 bases, with 12 bases sitting between them. The CDR3 consists of 14 residues. From germline, CDR1 is PRHDT and CDR2 FYEKMQ (reference sequence). The CDR3, as DNA: TGTGCCAGCAGCTTCCTGGGGGAAAACTACGAGCAGTACTTC. Translating it yields CASSFLGENYEQYF. The whole variable domain, filled in from reference TRBV13 and TRBJ2-7, reads AAGVIQSPRHLIKEKRETATLKCYPIPRHDTVYWYQQGPGQDPQFLISFYEKMQSDKGSIPDRFSAQQFSDYHSELNMSSLELGDSALYFCASSFLGENYEQYFGPGTRLTVT.

In this sample, this clone turned up a few times. The V and J genes are TRBV29-1 and TRBJ2-7; possible D gene TRBD1, 6 bases. V was cut by 3 bases and J by 3 bases, with 18 bases left in between. The CDR3 spans 15 residues. From germline, CDR1 is SQVTM and CDR2 ANQGSEA. The CDR3 coding sequence is TGCAGCGTTGAGGGTTTGGCAGGGGCGATCTACGAGCAGTACTTC. Its protein product is CSVEGLAGAIYEQYF.

This clone was picked up many times. The CDR3 region has the DNA TGTGCCAGCAGCCCCCTAAGCGGGACCTACCCAGATACGCAGTATTTT. Translating gives CASSPLSGTYPDTQYF. The rearrangement links TRBV4-2 to TRBJ2-3; TRBD2 matches 7 bases. V trimming: 4 bases; J trimming: 4 bases; junction bases outside the gene matches: 11. The CDR3 has 16 amino acids. The germline gives CDR1 LGHNA, CDR2 YNFKEQ.